These 32 T cell receptor beta chains came from one sample sequenced in a study of CD8+ T cells in alopecia areata. Reverse transcribed after extraction, RNA yielded cDNA as the sequencing template. Assay: immunoSEQ multiplex PCR; the TCRdb copy retains only in-frame clones and omits some. The table records 160,000 or so clones, 67% of them present only once. Sequenced material: CD8+ T cells sorted from blood, taken at week 0. The receptors derive from a human donor with alopecia areata.

In this sample, this clone turned up once. This sequence joins TRBV11-2 and TRBJ1-2; D is unresolved. The germline CDR1 and CDR2 sequences are SGHAT and FQNNGV. The CDR3 loop spans 15 amino acids. With 1 base removed from V and 6 bases from J, the gap between germline ends came to 15 bases. The CDR3 bases are TGTGCCAGCAGCTTAGGGCTGGTTATTGGTGATGGCTACACCTTC. Encoded protein: CASSLGLVIGDGYTF.

The DNA of the CDR3 is TGTGCCAGCAGCCCCGGACAGGACCCGACGCAGTATTTT. It translates to CASSPGQDPTQYF. The chain carries TRBV13 and TRBJ2-3; the match to TRBD1 covers 7 bases. Germline V CDR1 and CDR2: PRHDT, FYEKMQ (reference sequence). The CDR3 covers 13 residues. The J segment lost 9 bases and the V segment lost 5 bases, leaving 8 bases of the junction unmatched.

The chain has TRBV27 and TRBJ1-2; TRBD1 might be the D (5 bases). The V end was cut by 2 bases, the J end by 7 bases, with 20 bases between. CDR1 and CDR2 (germline): MNHEY, SMNVEV (reference sequence). The CDR3 is 16 amino acids. CDR3: CASSLIVGGAPGGYTF. The CDR3 bases are TGTGCCAGCAGTTTAATTGTCGGTGGGGCCCCGGGTGGCTACACCTTC.

This clone was found once. This sequence joins TRBV27 and TRBJ2-3, with unresolved D. Trimming left V 3 bases short and J 2 bases short, with 12 bases between. Germline loops: CDR1 MNHEY, CDR2 SMNVEV (reference sequence). The CDR3 extends over 15 amino acids. The DNA for the CDR3 is TGTGCCAGCAGTTTGGTACGGTCAAACACAGATACGCAGTATTTT. Amino acids: CASSLVRSNTDTQYF.

This clone was seen a handful of times. The chain employs TRBV5-1 and TRBJ2-7; D unclear. The CDR3 spans 14 residues. Per germline, CDR1 SGHRS and CDR2 YFSETQ. Trimming took 1 base from V and 2 from J, leaving 10 bases between them. CDR3 sequence: CASSLWQETYEQYF. The CDR3 nucleotides read TGCGCCAGCAGCTTGTGGCAGGAAACCTACGAGCAGTACTTC.

CDR3 DNA: TGTGCCAGCACCCCAGGGGGCCATACCTCCTACGAGCAGTACTTC. This encodes CASTPGGHTSYEQYF. This sequence joins TRBV13 and TRBJ2-7, with 8 bases matching TRBD1. The trim removed 7 bases at V and 0 bases at J, leaving 8 bases unmatched. CDR1 and CDR2 from the germline V gene are PRHDT and FYEKMQ (reference sequence). CDR3 length: 15 residues. Complete variable domain (other parts from reference TRBV13 and TRBJ2-7): AAGVIQSPRHLIKEKRETATLKCYPIPRHDTVYWYQQGPGQDPQFLISFYEKMQSDKGSIPDRFSAQQFSDYHSELNMSSLELGDSALYFCASTPGGHTSYEQYFGPGTRLTVT.

The CDR3 here is CASGFSDTQYF. In nucleotides, the CDR3 is TGTGCTAGTGGTTTTTCAGATACGCAGTATTTT. The chain employs TRBV12-5 and TRBJ2-3; D is unresolved. This CDR3 contains 11 residues. Germline V lookup: CDR1 LGHNT, CDR2 FRNRAP. Trimming pared 3 bases from V and 4 bases from J, leaving 2 bases between.

This clone was picked up a small number of times. The V gene is TRBV7-9, the J gene TRBJ2-4, with D possibly matching TRBD2 (6 bases). Trimming cost V 1 base and J 7 bases, with 14 bases left between them. CDR1 is SEHNR, CDR2 FQNEAQ, per germline (reference sequence). The CDR3 totals 15 residues. The CDR3 is CASSLEASVKNIQYF. The CDR3 DNA reads TGTGCCAGCAGCTTAGAGGCTAGCGTTAAGAACATTCAGTACTTC.

This clone showed up just once. V gene TRBV4-1 combines with J gene TRBJ2-7; 7 bases line up with TRBD1. J was trimmed by 3 bases and V by 1 base; bases with no gene match: 9. CDR1 is MGHRA, CDR2 YSYEKL, per germline. The CDR3 spans 16 residues. CDR3 loop: CASSQGPPGGDYEQYF. DNA for the CDR3: TGCGCCAGCAGCCAAGGTCCGCCAGGGGGAGACTACGAGCAGTACTTC.

The chain uses TRBV2 and TRBJ2-5, with 8 bases that match TRBD2. The CDR3 has 13 amino acids. In germline, CDR1 is SNHLY, CDR2 FYNNEI. Trimming cost V 10 bases and J 5 bases; bases outside gene matches: 9. The CDR3 loop is CATPGTRGETQYF. DNA of the CDR3: TGTGCCACCCCTGGGACTAGGGGGGAGACCCAGTACTTC.

This clone was found a few times. The V call is TRBV30, the J call TRBJ2-3; D is unclear. V was cut by 2 bases and J by 3 bases, with 9 bases left in between. Germline loops: CDR1 GTSNPN, CDR2 SVGIG (reference sequence). The CDR3 length is 13 residues. For the CDR3, the DNA is TGTGCCTGGAGTCCTCCCCTGACAGATACGCAGTATTTT. Translating it yields CAWSPPLTDTQYF.

V usage is TRBV11-3 and J usage is TRBJ2-7; 7 positions match TRBD1. CDR3 size: 16 residues. The germline V gene has CDR1 SGHNT and CDR2 YENEEA. Trimming cost V 1 base and J 2 bases; bases outside gene matches: 8. The CDR3 bases are TGTGCCAGCAGCTTAGGCCGACAGGGCCACCCCTACGAGCAGTACTTC. It translates to CASSLGRQGHPYEQYF.

The V call is TRBV7-6, the J call TRBJ1-1; a possible D gene is TRBD1 (5 bases). Trimming shortened V by 3 bases and J by 1 base, and 12 bases separated the two germline ends. This CDR3 has 15 amino acids. Looked up from germline, CDR1 is SGHVS and CDR2 is FNYEAQ. The CDR3 DNA sequence: TGTGCCAGCAGCTTCGCCGACAGTGGGAACACTGAAGCTTTCTTT. Protein: CASSFADSGNTEAFF.

This clone was observed a single time. The chain employs TRBV27 and TRBJ2-7; D perhaps matches TRBD2 (5 bases). The CDR3 spans 13 residues. Trimming took 7 bases from V and 2 from J, leaving 12 bases between them. The germline CDR1 and CDR2 sequences are MNHEY and SMNVEV (reference sequence). Here the CDR3 reads CASTGAGTYEQYF. DNA of the CDR3: TGTGCCAGCACAGGAGCCGGGACCTACGAGCAGTACTTC.

This clone was observed a few times. V gene TRBV7-9 combines with J gene TRBJ2-7; D is unclear. Trimming pared 0 bases from V and 6 bases from J, leaving 6 bases between. The CDR3 has 12 residues. Germline assignment: CDR1 SEHNR and CDR2 FQNEAQ (reference sequence). CDR3 sequence (DNA): TGTGCCAGCAGCTTAGCGGGCGGCGAGCAGTACTTC. Translated, it gives CASSLAGGEQYF.

V gene TRBV6-6 combines with J gene TRBJ2-5; 10 bases are shared with TRBD2. The length of the CDR3 is 16 residues. Germline CDR1 MNHNY, CDR2 SVGAGI (reference sequence). J was trimmed by 1 base and V by 0 bases; bases with no gene match: 2. The CDR3 loop reads CASSYSASGGQETQYF. The CDR3 DNA reads as TGTGCCAGCAGTTACTCCGCTAGCGGGGGCCAAGAGACCCAGTACTTC.

The chain uses TRBV4-2 and TRBJ2-1; D gene unclear. Germline CDR1 LGHNA, CDR2 YNFKEQ. The CDR3 consists of 14 residues. V was pared by 4 bases and J by 4 bases, with 11 bases between. CDR3 nucleotide sequence: TGTGCCAGCAGCCCCAGCGCGGATTACAATGAGCAGTTCTTC. This gives the protein CASSPSADYNEQFF.

The genes are TRBV30 and TRBJ1-6; D gene ambiguous. V shed 1 base and J shed 8 bases, with 6 bases lying between them. Germline CDR1 GTSNPN, CDR2 SVGIG (reference sequence). The CDR3 is 12 residues long. As DNA, the CDR3 is TGTGCCTGGAGTGATGAATATTCACCCCTCCACTTT. This translates into CAWSDEYSPLHF.

This chain uses TRBV6-4 with TRBJ1-6, with 7 bases aligning to TRBD1. This CDR3 spans 15 amino acids. The V gene end was trimmed by 0 bases and the J gene end by 9 bases; junction bases not matched to a gene: 5. CDR1 and CDR2 from the germline V gene are MRHNA and SNTAGT. CDR3 residues: CASSDSPTGSSPLHF. The CDR3 DNA follows: TGTGCCAGCAGTGACTCCCCGACAGGGAGTTCACCCCTCCACTTT.

The rearrangement links TRBV27 to TRBJ2-7, with 9 bases that match TRBD1. V lost 3 bases to trimming and J lost 7 bases; unmatched junction nucleotides: 7. CDR3 length: 14 amino acids. Germline V gene sequence: CDR1 MNHEY, CDR2 SMNVEV (reference sequence). CDR3: CASSLGTGYWEQYF. The CDR3 coding sequence is TGTGCCAGCAGTTTGGGGACAGGGTATTGGGAGCAGTACTTC.

The chain carries TRBV2 and TRBJ1-1, with D uncertain. V gave up 6 bases and J gave up 7 bases, with 15 bases separating them. CDR3 length: 13 amino acids. The germline CDR1 and CDR2 sequences are SNHLY and FYNNEI. CDR3 DNA sequence: TGTGCCAGCAGCTCGCCAGGCGACTTTGAAGCTTTCTTT. It codes for CASSSPGDFEAFF.

This chain uses TRBV25-1 with TRBJ1-2, with 7 bases that match TRBD1. Losses at the gene ends were 3 bases for V and 5 bases for J; bases not matched to a gene: 6. The CDR3 has 14 residues. Germline loops: CDR1 MGHDK, CDR2 SYGVNS. The CDR3 loop is CASSDYGQDYGYTF. The CDR3 nucleotides read TGTGCCAGCAGTGATTACGGACAGGATTATGGCTACACCTTC.

The chain joins TRBV29-1 to TRBJ1-6, with D maybe TRBD1 (6 bases). Germline CDR1 and CDR2: SQVTM and ANQGSEA. There are 13 residues in the CDR3. Trimming stripped 5 bases from V and 10 bases from J, with 15 bases between. The CDR3 nucleotides are TGCAGCGTTACGGACAGCCCAACCTCACCCCTCCACTTT. Translated, it gives CSVTDSPTSPLHF.

This rearrangement joins TRBV30 to TRBJ1-1, with a possible D match to TRBD1 (6 bases). Germline CDR1 GTSNPN, CDR2 SVGIG (reference sequence). The CDR3 totals 13 residues. V was shortened by 1 base and J by 3 bases, with 9 bases between the two germline ends. DNA for the CDR3: TGTGCCTGGAGTGGAGGGGGAGACACTGAAGCTTTCTTT. Protein product: CAWSGGGDTEAFF.

This rearrangement joins TRBV6-5 to TRBJ1-2; no clear D. Between the trimmed V and J ends, which lost 2 bases and 8 bases, there was a span of 12 bases. The length of the CDR3 is 13 residues. Germline V CDR1 and CDR2: MNHEY, SVGAGI. The CDR3 sequence is CASSYKVFDGYTF. CDR3 coding DNA: TGTGCCAGCAGTTACAAGGTTTTCGACGGCTACACCTTC.

V and J are TRBV27 and TRBJ1-2; the match to TRBD1 covers 10 bases. CDR3 length equals 14 residues. The V segment lost 4 bases and the J segment 7 bases; nucleotides outside the gene matches: 6. CDR1 MNHEY and CDR2 SMNVEV come from the germline V gene (reference sequence). The CDR3 sequence is CASSSIGTGVGYTF. As DNA, the CDR3 is TGTGCCAGCAGTTCGATCGGGACAGGGGTTGGCTACACCTTC.

A remark on this clone: Germline is not matched at one junction end, which may reflect a read error. The chain recombines TRBV7-7 with TRBJ2-5, with 11 bases fitting TRBD2. Germline V CDR1 and CDR2: SSHAT, FNYEAQ (reference sequence). This CDR3 is built from 15 residues. The CDR3 DNA follows: TGTGCTAGCAGCCCTCTAGCGGGGGGAGGAGAGACCCAGTACTTC. It is translated as CASSPLAGGGETQYF.

The chain carries TRBV14 and TRBJ2-1; 8 positions match TRBD2. Per the germline V gene, CDR1 is SGHDN and CDR2 is FVKESK. V was clipped by 0 bases and J by 6 bases; unmatched bases: 7. This CDR3 region has 16 residues. The CDR3 DNA reads as TGTGCCAGCAGCCAAGAAGGACTAGCCCTCGGCAATGAGCAGTTCTTC. It translates to CASSQEGLALGNEQFF.

This clone was observed at least ten times. The sample holds other DNA sequences that translate to the same CDR3. The J gene is TRBJ2-3, the V gene TRBV4-1, with TRBD1 as a possible D gene (6 bases). V lost 0 bases and J lost 3, with 7 bases in between. The CDR3 is made up of 14 amino acids. CDR1 MGHRA and CDR2 YSYEKL come from the germline V gene. For the CDR3, the DNA is TGCGCCAGCAGCCAAGACAGGGGAACAGATACGCAGTATTTT. This sequence encodes CASSQDRGTDTQYF.

The chain employs TRBV5-1 and TRBJ2-3; TRBD1 matches 7 bases. CDR1 is SGHRS and CDR2 is YFSETQ in the germline V gene. The junction had 5 bases not matched to a gene; V was cut back by 4 bases and J by 6 bases. The CDR3 spans 13 residues. The DNA of the CDR3 is TGCGCCAGCAGCCACGGGACAGTGGATACGCAGTATTTT. It specifies CASSHGTVDTQYF.

The V gene is TRBV27, the J gene TRBJ2-2; the D gene could be TRBD1 or TRBD2 (6 bases each). This CDR3 spans 14 amino acids. Germline CDR1 reads MNHEY; CDR2 reads SMNVEV (reference sequence). The V gene lost 3 bases and the J gene lost 4 bases, with 9 bases spanning the gap. CDR3 DNA: TGTGCCAGCAGTTTTGGGGGGCCCACCGGGGAGCTGTTTTTT. The encoded protein is CASSFGGPTGELFF.

This clone was recorded a few times. The V gene is TRBV29-1, the J gene TRBJ2-7; D is possibly TRBD1 (5 bases). Germline assignment: CDR1 SQVTM and CDR2 ANQGSEA. The V end lost 4 bases, the J end lost 2 bases, and 12 bases lay between the germline ends. The CDR3 has 13 residues. The CDR3: CSVVWGSPYEQYF. CDR3 bases: TGCAGCGTTGTTTGGGGCAGCCCCTACGAGCAGTACTTC.